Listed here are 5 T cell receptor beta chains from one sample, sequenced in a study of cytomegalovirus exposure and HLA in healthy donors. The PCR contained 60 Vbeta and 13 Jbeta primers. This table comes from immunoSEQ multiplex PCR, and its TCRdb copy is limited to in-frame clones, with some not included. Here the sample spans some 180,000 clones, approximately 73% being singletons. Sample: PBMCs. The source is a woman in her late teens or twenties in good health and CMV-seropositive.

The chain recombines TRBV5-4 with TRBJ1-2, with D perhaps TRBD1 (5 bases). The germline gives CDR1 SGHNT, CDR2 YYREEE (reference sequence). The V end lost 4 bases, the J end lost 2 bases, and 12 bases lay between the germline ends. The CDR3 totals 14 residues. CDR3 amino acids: CASSQADRNYGYTF. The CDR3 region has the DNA TGTGCCAGCAGCCAGGCCGACAGAAACTATGGCTACACCTTC.

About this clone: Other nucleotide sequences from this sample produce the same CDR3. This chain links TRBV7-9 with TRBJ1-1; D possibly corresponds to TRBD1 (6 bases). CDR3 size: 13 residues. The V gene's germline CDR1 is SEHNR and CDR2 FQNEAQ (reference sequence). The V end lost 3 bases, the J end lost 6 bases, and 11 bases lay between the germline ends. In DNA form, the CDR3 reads TGTGCCAGCAGCTTCCAGGGGATCGCTGAAGCTTTCTTT. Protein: CASSFQGIAEAFF.

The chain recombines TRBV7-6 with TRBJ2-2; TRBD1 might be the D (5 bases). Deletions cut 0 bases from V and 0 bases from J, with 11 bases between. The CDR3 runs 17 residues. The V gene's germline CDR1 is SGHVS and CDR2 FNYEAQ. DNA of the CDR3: TGTGCCAGCAGCTTAGCTGGGGCAGGAGCGAACACCGGGGAGCTGTTTTTT. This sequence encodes CASSLAGAGANTGELFF.

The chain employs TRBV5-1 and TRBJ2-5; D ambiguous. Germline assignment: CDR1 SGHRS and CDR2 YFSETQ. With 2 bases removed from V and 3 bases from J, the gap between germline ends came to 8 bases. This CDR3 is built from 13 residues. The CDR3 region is CASSLTEKETQYF. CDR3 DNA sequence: TGCGCCAGCAGCTTAACTGAAAAAGAGACCCAGTACTTC.

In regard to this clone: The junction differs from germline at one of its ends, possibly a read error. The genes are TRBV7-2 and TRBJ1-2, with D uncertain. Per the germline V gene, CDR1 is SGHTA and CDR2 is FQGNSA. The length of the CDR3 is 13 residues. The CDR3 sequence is CASSLEVDYGYTF. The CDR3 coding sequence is TGTGCCAGCAGCTTAGAGGTGGACTACGGCTACACCTTC.